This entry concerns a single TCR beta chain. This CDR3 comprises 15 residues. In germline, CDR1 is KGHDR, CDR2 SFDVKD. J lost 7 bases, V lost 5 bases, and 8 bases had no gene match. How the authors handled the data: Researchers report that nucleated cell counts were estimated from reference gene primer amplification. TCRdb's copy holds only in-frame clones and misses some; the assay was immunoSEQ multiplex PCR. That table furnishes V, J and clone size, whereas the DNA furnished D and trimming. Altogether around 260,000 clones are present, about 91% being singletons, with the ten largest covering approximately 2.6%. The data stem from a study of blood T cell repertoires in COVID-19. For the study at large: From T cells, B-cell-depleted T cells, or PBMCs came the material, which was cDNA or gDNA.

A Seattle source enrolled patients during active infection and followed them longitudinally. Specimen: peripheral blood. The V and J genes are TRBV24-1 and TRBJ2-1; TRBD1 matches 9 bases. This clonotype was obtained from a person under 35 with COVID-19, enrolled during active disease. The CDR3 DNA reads TGTGCCACCAGTGGCAGGGACAGGGTTGCGAATGAGCAGTTCTTC. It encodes CATSGRDRVANEQFF.